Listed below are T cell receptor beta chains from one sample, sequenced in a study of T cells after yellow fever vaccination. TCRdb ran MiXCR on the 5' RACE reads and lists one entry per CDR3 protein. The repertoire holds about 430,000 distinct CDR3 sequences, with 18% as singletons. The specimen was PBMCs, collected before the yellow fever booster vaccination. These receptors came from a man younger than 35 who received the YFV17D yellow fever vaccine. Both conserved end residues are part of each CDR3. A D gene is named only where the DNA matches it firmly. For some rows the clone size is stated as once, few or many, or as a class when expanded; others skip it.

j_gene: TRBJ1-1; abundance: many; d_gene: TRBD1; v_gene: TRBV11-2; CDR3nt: TGTGCCAGCAGCTTAGACAGGGGGCAAGCTTTCTTT; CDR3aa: CASSLDRGQAFF
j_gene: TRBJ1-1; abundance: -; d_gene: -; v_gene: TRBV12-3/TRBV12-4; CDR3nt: TGTGCCAGCAGCCGGGCGGACAGATCGAACACTGAAGCTTTCTTT; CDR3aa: CASSRADRSNTEAFF
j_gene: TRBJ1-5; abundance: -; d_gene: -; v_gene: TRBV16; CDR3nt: TGTGCCAGCAGCCAATCCGCGGTCGGCCAGCCCCAGCATTTT; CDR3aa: CASSQSAVGQPQHF
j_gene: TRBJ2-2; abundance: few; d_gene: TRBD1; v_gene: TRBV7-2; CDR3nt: TGTGCCAGCTACTATCAGGGGGCAGGAACCGGGGAGCTGTTTTTT; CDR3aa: CASYYQGAGTGELFF
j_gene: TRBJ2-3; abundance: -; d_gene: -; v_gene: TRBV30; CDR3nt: TGTGCCTGGATGGGGCTAGCCGGAGATACGCAGTATTTT; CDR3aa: CAWMGLAGDTQYF
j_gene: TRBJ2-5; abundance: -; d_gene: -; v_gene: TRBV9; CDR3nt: TGTGCCAGCAGCGTAGACGGCTGGGAGACCCAGTACTTC; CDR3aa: CASSVDGWETQYF
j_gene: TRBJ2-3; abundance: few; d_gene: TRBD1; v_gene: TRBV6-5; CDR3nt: TGTGCCAGCAGTTACTCGGGACAGGGGGCAACAGATACGCAGTATTTT; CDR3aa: CASSYSGQGATDTQYF
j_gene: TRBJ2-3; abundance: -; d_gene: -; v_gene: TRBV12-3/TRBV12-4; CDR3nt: TGTGCCAGCAGTCCACGACTTGCTCCTCTCCCAGATACGCAGTATTTT; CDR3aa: CASSPRLAPLPDTQYF
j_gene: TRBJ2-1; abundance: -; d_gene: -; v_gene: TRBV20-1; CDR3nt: TGCAGTGCACCCGGGGGATCCTACAATGAGCAGTTCTTC; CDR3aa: CSAPGGSYNEQFF
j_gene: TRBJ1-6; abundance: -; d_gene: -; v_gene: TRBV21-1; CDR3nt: TGTGCCAGCAGCCCCTTGGCGGGGGACCGTTATAATTCACCCCTCCACTTT; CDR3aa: CASSPLAGDRYNSPLHF
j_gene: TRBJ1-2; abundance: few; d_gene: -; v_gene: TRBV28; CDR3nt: TGTGCCAGCAGTTCGATCCTGCCCCAGGGGAGAGCTAACTATGGCTACACCTTC; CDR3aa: CASSSILPQGRANYGYTF
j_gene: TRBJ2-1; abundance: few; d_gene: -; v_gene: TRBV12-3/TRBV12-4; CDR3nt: TGTGCCAGCAGCTTCCCGGGGGATCTCTACAATGAGCAGTTCTTC; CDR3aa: CASSFPGDLYNEQFF
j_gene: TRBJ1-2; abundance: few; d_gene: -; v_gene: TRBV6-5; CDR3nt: TGTGCCAGCAGTTCTGGCGGGACACCGAACTATGGCTACACCTTC; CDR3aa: CASSSGGTPNYGYTF
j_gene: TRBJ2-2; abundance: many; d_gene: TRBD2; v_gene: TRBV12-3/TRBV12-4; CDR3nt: TGTGCCAGCAAACTAGCGGGGGGGCGTACCGGGGAGCTGTTTTTT; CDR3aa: CASKLAGGRTGELFF